This T cell receptor beta chain was profiled in a study of T cell changes during pregnancy in multiple sclerosis. This clone was detected only once. TCRdb's table, derived via immunoSEQ multiplex PCR, lists solely in-frame clones and lacks some. The sample includes around 30,000 clones, about 90% seen only once; the top ten take about 0.5%. The CDR3 loop spans 14 amino acids. The clonotype originates from a female donor in good health, enrolled as a control in a pregnancy study. The starting material was CD4+ T cells from peripheral blood mononuclear cells, obtained in the third trimester of pregnancy. The rearrangement links TRBV21-1 to TRBJ1-2. TRBV21-1 is annotated as a pseudogene. The chain's CDR3 is CASSRGGFNYGYTF. CDR3 in DNA: TGTGCCAGCAGCAGGGGGGGGTTTAACTATGGCTACACCTTC.